A selection of T cell receptor beta chains follows, all from one sample in a study of T cells after yellow fever vaccination. Via MiXCR, TCRdb re-called the 5' RACE reads, giving one row per CDR3 protein. This table holds 300,000 to 400,000 distinct CDR3 sequences, 3% to 4.5% found once. Here the sequenced sample was PBMCs, taken 5 days after the yellow fever booster vaccination. These receptors originate from a man younger than 35 who received the YFV17D yellow fever vaccine. Both conserved end residues are part of each CDR3. Each record gives: J gene, V gene, D gene, clone size, CDR3 DNA, CDR3 protein. The D gene is left open where the match is weak. A clone size is listed for some rows: how often the clone was seen (once, few, many), or a class if it is expanded.

j_call: TRBJ1-6
v_call: TRBV7-2
d_call: TRBD1
clone_size: -
cdr3_nt: TGTGCCAGCAGCTCACGACAGGGTACGGTGTCACCCCTCCACTTT
cdr3_aa: CASSSRQGTVSPLHF

j_call: TRBJ2-3
v_call: TRBV6-5
d_call: -
clone_size: many
cdr3_nt: TGTGCCAGCAGTTTACTCCCGATAGCAGATACGCAGTATTTT
cdr3_aa: CASSLLPIADTQYF

j_call: TRBJ2-3
v_call: TRBV10-3
d_call: TRBD1
clone_size: few
cdr3_nt: TGTGCCATCAGTGATCCAGACAGGGGTCATCCAGATACGCAGTATTTT
cdr3_aa: CAISDPDRGHPDTQYF

j_call: TRBJ2-7
v_call: TRBV7-2
d_call: TRBD2
clone_size: few
cdr3_nt: TGTGCCAGCAGCCGCACGGGAGGAGTCTCCTACGAGCAGTACTTC
cdr3_aa: CASSRTGGVSYEQYF

j_call: TRBJ2-3
v_call: TRBV20-1
d_call: -
clone_size: few
cdr3_nt: TGCAGTGCTAGAGAGGACTGGGGGGGCACAGATACGCAGTATTTT
cdr3_aa: CSAREDWGGTDTQYF

j_call: TRBJ2-5
v_call: TRBV7-9
d_call: -
clone_size: few
cdr3_nt: TGTGCCAGCAGCGGACCAAGGGAAGAGACCCAGTACTTC
cdr3_aa: CASSGPREETQYF

j_call: TRBJ2-1
v_call: TRBV7-3
d_call: TRBD1
clone_size: many
cdr3_nt: TGTGCCAGCAGAACCGGGACAGGGAACAATGAGCAGTTCTTC
cdr3_aa: CASRTGTGNNEQFF

j_call: TRBJ2-2
v_call: TRBV28
d_call: -
clone_size: -
cdr3_nt: TGTGCCAGCAGTTCGGCCGAAAACAACGCCGGGGAGCTGTTTTTT
cdr3_aa: CASSSAENNAGELFF

j_call: TRBJ2-7
v_call: TRBV7-6
d_call: -
clone_size: once
cdr3_nt: TGTGCCAGCAGCCAGCTAGCGGACAGCCTCTACGAGCAGTACTTC
cdr3_aa: CASSQLADSLYEQYF

j_call: TRBJ2-2
v_call: TRBV27
d_call: -
clone_size: -
cdr3_nt: TGTGCCAGCACCCCCGGGGGACCGAACACCGGGGAGCTGTTTTTT
cdr3_aa: CASTPGGPNTGELFF

j_call: TRBJ1-6
v_call: TRBV4-3
d_call: -
clone_size: -
cdr3_nt: TGCGCCAGCAGCCAAGATACAAGACTGGGGGATTCACCCCTCCACTTT
cdr3_aa: CASSQDTRLGDSPLHF

j_call: TRBJ2-5
v_call: TRBV20-1
d_call: TRBD2
clone_size: many
cdr3_nt: TGCAGTGCCCCGGGACTAGCGGGGGCCCTGGGGACCCAGTACTTC
cdr3_aa: CSAPGLAGALGTQYF

j_call: TRBJ2-3
v_call: TRBV5-4
d_call: TRBD2
clone_size: many
cdr3_nt: TGTGCCAGCACTTCTGCGGGGGGCCGTGATACGCAGTATTTT
cdr3_aa: CASTSAGGRDTQYF

j_call: TRBJ2-5
v_call: TRBV2
d_call: TRBD1
clone_size: few
cdr3_nt: TGTGCCAGCAGTCCCCGCCAGGGGGTAGTGAGGGAGACCCAGTACTTC
cdr3_aa: CASSPRQGVVRETQYF

j_call: TRBJ1-6
v_call: TRBV11-2
d_call: -
clone_size: -
cdr3_nt: TGTGCCAGCAGCTCCCGACAGCGGGGATCCTATAATTCACCCCTCCACTTT
cdr3_aa: CASSSRQRGSYNSPLHF

j_call: TRBJ2-5
v_call: TRBV4-2
d_call: TRBD2
clone_size: -
cdr3_nt: TGTGCCAGCAGCCAGGGACTAGCGGGGTTAGAAGAGACCCAGTACTTC
cdr3_aa: CASSQGLAGLEETQYF

j_call: TRBJ1-3
v_call: TRBV2
d_call: -
clone_size: few
cdr3_nt: TGTGCCAGCAGTGAACAGAGCTCTGGAAACACCATATATTTT
cdr3_aa: CASSEQSSGNTIYF

j_call: TRBJ1-1
v_call: TRBV4-2
d_call: -
clone_size: few
cdr3_nt: TGTGCCAGCAGCCAAGTCGGTGCCCTGAACACTGAAGCTTTCTTT
cdr3_aa: CASSQVGALNTEAFF

j_call: TRBJ2-1
v_call: TRBV20-1
d_call: TRBD1
clone_size: -
cdr3_nt: TGCAGTGCCGATCTATCCTCACAGGGGATATGGCAGTTCTTC
cdr3_aa: CSADLSSQGIWQFF

j_call: TRBJ2-2
v_call: TRBV7-9
d_call: -
clone_size: many
cdr3_nt: TGTGCCAGCAGGGCTCCGAGGAGAGGGGACACCGGGGAGCTGTTTTTT
cdr3_aa: CASRAPRRGDTGELFF

j_call: TRBJ2-4
v_call: TRBV2
d_call: -
clone_size: many
cdr3_nt: TGTGCCAGCACTTCTAGGGGGCGGGAGGACATTCAGTACTTC
cdr3_aa: CASTSRGREDIQYF

j_call: TRBJ2-2
v_call: TRBV25-1
d_call: TRBD2
clone_size: few
cdr3_nt: TGTGCCAGCAGTGAAAAGAGCGGGGTCAACACCGGGGAGCTGTTTTTT
cdr3_aa: CASSEKSGVNTGELFF

j_call: TRBJ2-5
v_call: TRBV6-5
d_call: TRBD2
clone_size: -
cdr3_nt: TGTGCCAGCAGCCATTTGTGGCGGGGGGGTCGTGAGACCCAGTACTTC
cdr3_aa: CASSHLWRGGRETQYF

j_call: TRBJ1-6
v_call: TRBV11-2
d_call: TRBD1
clone_size: few
cdr3_nt: TGTGCCAGCAGCTTAGCGGACAGGGATCACTCACCCCTCCACTTT
cdr3_aa: CASSLADRDHSPLHF

j_call: TRBJ2-3
v_call: TRBV5-1
d_call: -
clone_size: few
cdr3_nt: TGCGCCAGCAGCAACGGGGGACCACCGGGAGATACGCAGTATTTT
cdr3_aa: CASSNGGPPGDTQYF

j_call: TRBJ2-2
v_call: TRBV12-3/TRBV12-4
d_call: -
clone_size: few
cdr3_nt: TGTGCCAGCAGTCGCGGCAGCCATTCCGGGGAGCTGTTTTTT
cdr3_aa: CASSRGSHSGELFF

j_call: TRBJ2-1
v_call: TRBV5-4
d_call: -
clone_size: -
cdr3_nt: TGTGCCAGCAGCGATAAGGGGACAAAGAACAATGAGCAGTTCTTC
cdr3_aa: CASSDKGTKNNEQFF

j_call: TRBJ1-1
v_call: TRBV29-1
d_call: -
clone_size: many
cdr3_nt: TGCAGCGTCCCCGGGACACTGAACACTGAAGCTTTCTTT
cdr3_aa: CSVPGTLNTEAFF

j_call: TRBJ1-5
v_call: TRBV2
d_call: -
clone_size: few
cdr3_nt: TGTGCCAGCAGTGACCGCTATGCGGGGGGCAGGGAGCCCCAGCATTTT
cdr3_aa: CASSDRYAGGREPQHF

j_call: TRBJ2-5
v_call: TRBV5-1
d_call: -
clone_size: many
cdr3_nt: TGCGCCAGCAGCTGGGGGGCCATACAAGAGACCCAGTACTTC
cdr3_aa: CASSWGAIQETQYF

j_call: TRBJ2-7
v_call: TRBV7-3
d_call: -
clone_size: few
cdr3_nt: TGTGCCAGCAGCCCCCGTCCAGGACGAGGGGACGAGCAGTACTTC
cdr3_aa: CASSPRPGRGDEQYF